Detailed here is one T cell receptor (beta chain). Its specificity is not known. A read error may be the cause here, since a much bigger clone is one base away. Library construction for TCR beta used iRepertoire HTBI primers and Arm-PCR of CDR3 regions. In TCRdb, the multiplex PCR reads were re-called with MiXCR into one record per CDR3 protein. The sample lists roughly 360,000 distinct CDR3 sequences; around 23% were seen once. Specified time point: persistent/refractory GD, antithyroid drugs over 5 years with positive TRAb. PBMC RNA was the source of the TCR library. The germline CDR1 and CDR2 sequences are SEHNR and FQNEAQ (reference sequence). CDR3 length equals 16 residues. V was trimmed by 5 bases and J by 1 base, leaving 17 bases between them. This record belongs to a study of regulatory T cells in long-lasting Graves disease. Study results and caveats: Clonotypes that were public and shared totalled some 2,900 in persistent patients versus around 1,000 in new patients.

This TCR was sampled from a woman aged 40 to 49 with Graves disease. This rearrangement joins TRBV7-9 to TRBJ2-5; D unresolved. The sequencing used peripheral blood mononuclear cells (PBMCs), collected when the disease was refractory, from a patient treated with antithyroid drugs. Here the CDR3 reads CASSRWGSRSQETQYF. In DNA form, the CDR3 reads TGTGCCAGCAGCCGGTGGGGTAGCCGGTCCCAAGAGACCCAGTACTTC. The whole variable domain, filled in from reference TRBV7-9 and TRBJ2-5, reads DTGVSQNPRHKITKRGQNVTFRCDPISEHNRLYWYRQTLGQGPEFLTYFQNEAQLEKSRLLSDRFSAERPKGSFSTLEIQRTEQGDSAMYLCASSRWGSRSQETQYFGPGTRLLVL.